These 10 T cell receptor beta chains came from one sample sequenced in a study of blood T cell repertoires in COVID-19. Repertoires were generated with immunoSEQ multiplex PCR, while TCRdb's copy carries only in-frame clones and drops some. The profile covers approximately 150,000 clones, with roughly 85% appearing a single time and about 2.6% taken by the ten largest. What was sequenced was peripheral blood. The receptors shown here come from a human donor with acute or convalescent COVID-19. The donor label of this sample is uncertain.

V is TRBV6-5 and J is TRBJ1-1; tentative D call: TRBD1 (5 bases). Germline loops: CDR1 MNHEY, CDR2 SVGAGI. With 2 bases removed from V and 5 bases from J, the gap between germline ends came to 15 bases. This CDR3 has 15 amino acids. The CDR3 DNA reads TGTGCCAGCAGTTACGTGGCGCACAAGGGGACTGAAGCTTTCTTT. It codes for CASSYVAHKGTEAFF.

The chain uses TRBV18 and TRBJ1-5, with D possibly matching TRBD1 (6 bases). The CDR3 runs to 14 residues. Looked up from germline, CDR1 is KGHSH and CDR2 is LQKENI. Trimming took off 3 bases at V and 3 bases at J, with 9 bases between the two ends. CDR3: CASSPGQLNQPQHF. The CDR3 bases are TGTGCCAGCTCACCGGGACAACTCAATCAGCCCCAGCATTTT.

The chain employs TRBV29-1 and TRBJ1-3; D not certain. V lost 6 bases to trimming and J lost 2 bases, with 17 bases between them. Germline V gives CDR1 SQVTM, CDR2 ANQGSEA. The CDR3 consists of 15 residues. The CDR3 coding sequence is TGCAGCGTAAGTGGCGGGGTCGTGGCTGGAAACACCATATATTTT. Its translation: CSVSGGVVAGNTIYF.

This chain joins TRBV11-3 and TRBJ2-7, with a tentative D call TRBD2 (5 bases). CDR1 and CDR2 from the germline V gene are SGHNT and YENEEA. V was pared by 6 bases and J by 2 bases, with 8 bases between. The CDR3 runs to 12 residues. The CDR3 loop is CASSREPYEQYF. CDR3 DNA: TGTGCCAGCAGTAGGGAGCCCTACGAGCAGTACTTC.

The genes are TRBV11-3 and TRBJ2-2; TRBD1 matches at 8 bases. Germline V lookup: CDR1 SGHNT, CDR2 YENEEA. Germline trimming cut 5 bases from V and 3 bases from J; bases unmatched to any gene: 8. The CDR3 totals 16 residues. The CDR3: CASSPHRGWDTGELFF. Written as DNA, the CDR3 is TGTGCCAGCAGCCCTCACAGGGGGTGGGACACCGGGGAGCTGTTTTTT.

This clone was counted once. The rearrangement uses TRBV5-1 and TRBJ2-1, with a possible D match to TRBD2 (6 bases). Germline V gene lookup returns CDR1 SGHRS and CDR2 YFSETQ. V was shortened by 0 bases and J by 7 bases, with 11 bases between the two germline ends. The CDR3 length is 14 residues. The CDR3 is CASSLGSSANEQFF. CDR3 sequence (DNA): TGCGCCAGCAGCTTGGGGTCTAGCGCTAATGAGCAGTTCTTC.

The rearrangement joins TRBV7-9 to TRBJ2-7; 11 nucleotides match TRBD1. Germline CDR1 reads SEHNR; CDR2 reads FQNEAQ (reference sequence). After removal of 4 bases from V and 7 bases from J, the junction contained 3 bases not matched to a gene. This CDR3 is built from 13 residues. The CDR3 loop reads CASSSGTGGEQYF. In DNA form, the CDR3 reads TGTGCCAGCAGCTCCGGGACAGGGGGTGAGCAGTACTTC.

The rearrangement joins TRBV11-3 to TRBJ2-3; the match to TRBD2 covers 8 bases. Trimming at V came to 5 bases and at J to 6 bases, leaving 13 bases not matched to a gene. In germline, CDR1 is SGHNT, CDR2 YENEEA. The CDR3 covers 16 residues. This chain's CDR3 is CASSPSSGGGFDTQYF. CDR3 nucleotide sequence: TGTGCCAGCAGCCCATCGTCAGGCGGGGGGTTTGATACGCAGTATTTT.

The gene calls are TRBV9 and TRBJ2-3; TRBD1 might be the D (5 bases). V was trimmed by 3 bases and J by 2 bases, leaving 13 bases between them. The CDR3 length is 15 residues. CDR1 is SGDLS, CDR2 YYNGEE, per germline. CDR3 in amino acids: CASSALGQHTDTQYF. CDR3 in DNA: TGTGCCAGCAGCGCATTGGGGCAACACACAGATACGCAGTATTTT.

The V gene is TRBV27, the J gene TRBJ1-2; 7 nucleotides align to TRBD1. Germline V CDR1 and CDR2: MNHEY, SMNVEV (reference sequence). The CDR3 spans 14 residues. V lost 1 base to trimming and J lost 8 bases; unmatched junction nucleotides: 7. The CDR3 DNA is TGTGCCAGCAGTTTATACAGGGGATTTGTAGGCTACACCTTC. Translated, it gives CASSLYRGFVGYTF.